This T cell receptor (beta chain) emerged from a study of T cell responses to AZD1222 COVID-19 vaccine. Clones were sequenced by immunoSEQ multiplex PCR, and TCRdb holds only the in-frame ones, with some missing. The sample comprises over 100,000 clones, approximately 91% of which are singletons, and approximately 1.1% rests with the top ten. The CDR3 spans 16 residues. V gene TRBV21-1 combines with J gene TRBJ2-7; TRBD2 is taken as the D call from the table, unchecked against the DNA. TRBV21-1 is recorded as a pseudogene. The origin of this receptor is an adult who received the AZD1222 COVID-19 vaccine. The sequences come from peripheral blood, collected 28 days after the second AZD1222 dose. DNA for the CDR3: TGTGCCAGCAGCAAAGAGGGACTAGCGGGCGCCTACGAGCAGTACTTC. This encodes CASSKEGLAGAYEQYF.